These T cell receptor beta chains were read from a single sample in a study of T-cell memory formation after mild COVID-19. MiXCR was run by TCRdb on the 5' RACE reads, yielding one entry per CDR3 protein. The sample has roughly 51,000 distinct CDR3 sequences; 5.5% to 7.5% are singletons. Material for sequencing was PBMCs or a T cell subset sorted from them (not recorded which). The receptors here all came from a man aged 18 to 29 who had mild COVID-19 (a few samples of this study predate the infection). Cell type and time point are not known. Both conserved end residues are part of each CDR3. D genes are given only for firm matches. Some rows mark clone size as missing; the rest say once, few, many or name a class of expanded clone.

abundance: -
v_gene: TRBV6-1
d_gene: -
j_gene: TRBJ2-1
CDR3aa: CASSEGQGPYNEQFF
CDR3nt: TGTGCCAGCAGTGAAGGGCAGGGGCCCTACAATGAGCAGTTCTTC

abundance: -
v_gene: TRBV30
d_gene: TRBD1
j_gene: TRBJ1-1
CDR3aa: CAWGQGTTEAFF
CDR3nt: TGTGCCTGGGGACAGGGCACTACTGAAGCTTTCTTT

abundance: many
v_gene: TRBV4-3
d_gene: TRBD2
j_gene: TRBJ2-1
CDR3aa: CASSPHGGSRGGRVEQFF
CDR3nt: TGCGCCAGCAGCCCCCATGGAGGGTCGCGGGGGGGCCGGGTTGAGCAGTTCTTC

abundance: -
v_gene: TRBV6-2/TRBV6-3
d_gene: TRBD2
j_gene: TRBJ2-5
CDR3aa: CASTATGTILRETQYF
CDR3nt: TGTGCCAGCACTGCCACGGGGACTATTCTTAGAGAGACCCAGTACTTC

abundance: few
v_gene: TRBV1
d_gene: -
j_gene: TRBJ1-1
CDR3aa: CTSSQRPRGLNTEAFF
CDR3nt: TGCACCAGCAGCCAAAGACCCAGGGGGTTGAACACTGAAGCTTTCTTT

abundance: few
v_gene: TRBV10-3
d_gene: -
j_gene: TRBJ1-6
CDR3aa: CAISEEDSPLHF
CDR3nt: TGTGCCATCAGTGAAGAGGATTCACCCCTCCACTTT

abundance: few
v_gene: TRBV6-2/TRBV6-3
d_gene: TRBD2
j_gene: TRBJ2-7
CDR3aa: CASSWTSGVYEQYF
CDR3nt: TGTGCCAGCAGTTGGACTAGCGGGGTATACGAGCAGTACTTC

abundance: many
v_gene: TRBV7-3
d_gene: TRBD1
j_gene: TRBJ2-7
CDR3aa: CASSQTGGKSYEQYF
CDR3nt: TGTGCCAGCAGCCAGACAGGGGGAAAGTCCTACGAGCAGTACTTC

abundance: -
v_gene: TRBV4-3
d_gene: -
j_gene: TRBJ2-3
CDR3aa: CASSQDYRTVFTDTQYF
CDR3nt: TGCGCCAGCAGCCAAGATTACCGGACAGTGTTCACAGATACGCAGTATTTT

abundance: many
v_gene: TRBV30
d_gene: -
j_gene: TRBJ2-2
CDR3aa: CAWTGGGELFF
CDR3nt: TGTGCCTGGACCGGCGGCGGGGAGCTGTTTTTT

abundance: many
v_gene: TRBV5-1
d_gene: TRBD1
j_gene: TRBJ2-5
CDR3aa: CASSHDRGWKTQYF
CDR3nt: TGCGCCAGCAGCCACGACAGGGGATGGAAGACCCAGTACTTC

abundance: few
v_gene: TRBV6-2/TRBV6-3
d_gene: TRBD1
j_gene: TRBJ2-7
CDR3aa: CASSYGRDRGHEQYF
CDR3nt: TGTGCCAGCAGTTACGGCCGGGACAGGGGCCACGAGCAGTACTTC

abundance: -
v_gene: TRBV10-2
d_gene: -
j_gene: TRBJ1-1
CDR3aa: CASGGVGVNTEAFF
CDR3nt: TGCGCCAGCGGTGGAGTGGGAGTGAACACTGAAGCTTTCTTT

abundance: many
v_gene: TRBV6-5
d_gene: -
j_gene: TRBJ2-7
CDR3aa: CASRERRGEQYF
CDR3nt: TGTGCCAGCAGGGAGCGGCGGGGCGAGCAGTACTTC